The following is a T cell receptor (beta chain) sequence with its context. This sample stems from a study of shared clonotypes between healthy human individuals. Here immunoSEQ multiplex PCR was the method, and the copy in TCRdb shows in-frame clones only, minus some. Of some 1,600,000 clones in the sample, 95% to 99% are singletons; the top ten hold roughly 0.42%. The germline CDR1 and CDR2 sequences are MDHEN and SYDVKM. This CDR3 contains 16 residues. Trimming pared 1 base from V and 4 bases from J, leaving 17 bases between. The chain uses TRBV28 and TRBJ2-7; possibly TRBD2 for D (6 bases). This TCR came from a man younger than 45 in good health. The sample taken for sequencing was naive CD4+ T cells sorted from blood. The sample's subset: CD45RA+ positively selected. CDR3 nucleotides: TGTGCCAGCAGTTTATCCGCAGGACTAAGGATGTACGAGCAGTACTTC. Protein: CASSLSAGLRMYEQYF.